This T cell receptor (beta chain) emerged from a study of T cell responses to AZD1222 COVID-19 vaccine. Overall study results and limits: Along spike, vaccine-associated CD4 TCRs were found throughout, with dominance at 160-218 and 743-854. Only six or seven AZD1222 recipients were seropositive at baseline. Epitopes outside B.1.351 and B.1.1.7 mutated regions reportedly drew nearly half of spike TCRs.

CDR1 and CDR2 (germline): SGHVS, FQNEAQ. The CDR3 length is 14 residues. The V end lost 6 bases, the J end lost 8 bases, and 19 bases lay between the germline ends. The data were produced by immunoSEQ multiplex PCR, yet TCRdb's version contains in-frame clones alone and is incomplete. The sample shows about 79,000 clones, 80% of them seen only once. On this clone itself: Its antigen is unidentified.

The starting material was peripheral blood, obtained on day 0 of AZD1222 vaccination. The sequence derives from an adult in good health. This sequence joins TRBV7-8 and TRBJ1-2; D not resolved. The CDR3 nucleotides are TGTGCCAGCAGACGTTCCGGGTTAGAGGAGGGCTACACCTTC. This codes for CASRRSGLEEGYTF. Based on the CDR3 plus reference TRBV7-8 and TRBJ1-2, the full variable domain is GAGVSQSPRYKVAKRGQDVALRCDPISGHVSLFWYQQALGQGPEFLTYFQNEAQLDKSGLPSDRFFAERPEGSVSTLKIQRTQQEDSAVYLCASRRSGLEEGYTFGSGTRLTVV.